Listed below are T cell receptor beta chains from one sample, sequenced in a study of blood T cell repertoires in COVID-19. Clones were sequenced by immunoSEQ multiplex PCR, and TCRdb holds only the in-frame ones, with some missing. The sample records 200,000 to 250,000 clones, 89% being singletons. Sequencing input: peripheral blood. These receptors were taken from a man aged 60 to 69 who had recovered from COVID-19. Both conserved end residues are part of each CDR3. The order of the fields is clone size, J gene, V gene, D gene, CDR3 protein, CDR3 DNA. A D gene is named only where the DNA matches it firmly. Clone size, where shown, is once, few, many, or a class for clones that have expanded.

. | TRBJ1-6 | TRBV2 | TRBD1 | CASSRQGRAEPPLHF | TGTGCCAGCAGTCGACAGGGAAGAGCCGAGCCGCCCCTCCACTTT
. | TRBJ2-1 | TRBV3-1/TRBV3-2 | . | CASSQAIGTRGGFF | TGTGCCAGCAGCCAAGCAATCGGGACGCGAGGGGGGTTCTTC
. | TRBJ1-5 | TRBV28 | . | CASSLTPRGQPQHF | TGTGCCAGCAGTTTGACACCAAGGGGGCAGCCCCAGCATTTT
. | TRBJ2-2 | TRBV6-5 | . | CASSYDLTGELFF | TGTGCCAGCAGTTATGATCTAACCGGGGAGCTGTTTTTT
. | TRBJ2-5 | TRBV9 | TRBD2 | CASSGSGTSGRTEETQYF | TGTGCCAGCAGCGGATCCGGGACTAGCGGGAGGACCGAAGAGACCCAGTACTTC
. | TRBJ1-2 | TRBV28 | TRBD1 | CASSLLGTGPPGYTF | TGTGCCAGCAGTTTATTGGGGACAGGTCCCCCTGGCTACACCTTC
. | TRBJ2-7 | TRBV28 | TRBD1 | CASVTGGTYEQYF | TGTGCCAGCGTAACAGGGGGCACCTACGAGCAGTACTTC
once | TRBJ2-5 | TRBV11-2 | . | CASSPQEAQYF | TGTGCCAGCAGCCCTCAGGAGGCCCAGTACTTC
. | TRBJ1-5 | TRBV30 | . | CAWSVEGNQPQHF | TGTGCCTGGAGTGTGGAGGGTAATCAGCCCCAGCATTTT
. | TRBJ2-1 | TRBV7-3 | TRBD1 | CASSSRTGSSYNEQFF | TGTGCCAGCAGCTCCCGGACAGGTAGCTCCTACAATGAGCAGTTCTTC
. | TRBJ2-2 | TRBV24-1 | TRBD2 | CATSDRTSGRANTGELFF | TGTGCCACCAGTGACAGGACTAGCGGGAGGGCGAACACCGGGGAGCTGTTTTTT
. | TRBJ2-1 | TRBV9 | TRBD2 | CASSHRGGDNEQFF | TGTGCCAGCAGCCATAGGGGAGGGGACAATGAGCAGTTCTTC
. | TRBJ1-1 | TRBV9 | . | CASSVVVAGAEAFF | TGTGCCAGCAGCGTAGTTGTGGCGGGGGCTGAAGCTTTCTTT
. | TRBJ1-5 | TRBV19 | . | CASSIDVSWGRSNQPQHF | TGTGCCAGTAGTATAGACGTCTCTTGGGGCCGGAGCAATCAGCCCCAGCATTTT
. | TRBJ2-5 | TRBV2 | TRBD1 | CASRPTGATRETQYF | TGTGCCAGCAGACCCACAGGGGCGACGAGGGAGACCCAGTACTTC
. | TRBJ2-7 | TRBV9 | TRBD1 | CASSVGQGEYEQYF | TGTGCCAGCAGCGTCGGACAGGGAGAGTACGAGCAGTACTTC
few | TRBJ1-5 | TRBV9 | . | CASSFSSDRANQPQHF | TGTGCCAGCAGCTTCTCCTCGGACAGAGCAAATCAGCCCCAGCATTTT
. | TRBJ1-1 | TRBV18 | . | CASSPTSRGNTEAFF | TGTGCCAGCTCCCCAACTTCGCGGGGGAACACTGAAGCTTTCTTT
. | TRBJ1-4 | TRBV6-6 | . | CAVGGAFEKLFF | TGTGCCGTAGGGGGGGCATTTGAAAAACTGTTTTTT
. | TRBJ1-6 | TRBV7-3 | . | CASSLIEGSPLHF | TGTGCCAGCAGCTTAATTGAGGGATCACCCCTCCACTTT
. | TRBJ2-3 | TRBV9 | TRBD2 | CASSAIAGSTDTQYF | TGTGCCAGCAGCGCCATAGCGGGAAGCACAGATACGCAGTATTTT
. | TRBJ1-1 | TRBV19 | . | CASSMSRNTEAFF | TGTGCCAGTAGTATGAGTCGAAACACTGAAGCTTTCTTT
. | TRBJ2-1 | TRBV5-6 | . | CASSFGSEREQFF | TGTGCCAGCAGCTTCGGTTCTGAGCGTGAGCAGTTCTTC
. | TRBJ1-6 | TRBV6-6 | TRBD1 | CASSYSRDRYNSPLHF | TGTGCCAGCAGTTACTCCCGGGACAGGTATAATTCACCCCTCCACTTT